The 9 T cell receptor beta chains listed next were all sequenced from one sample in a study of T-cell memory formation after mild COVID-19. In TCRdb, the 5' RACE reads were re-called with MiXCR into one record per CDR3 protein. The data show about 340,000 distinct CDR3 sequences, approximately 15% seen once. The sequenced sample was PBMCs or a T cell subset sorted from them (not recorded which). The origin of the receptors is a man aged 18 to 35 who had mild COVID-19 (a few samples of this study predate the infection). Cell type and time point are not known.

In DNA, the CDR3 is TGCAGTGCCATAAACCCCGTCTCCTACAATGAGCAGTTCTTC. Encoded protein: CSAINPVSYNEQFF. This chain links TRBV20-1 with TRBJ2-1, with D uncertain. Germline lookup yields CDR1 DFQATT and CDR2 SNEGSKA (reference sequence). Trimming took 6 bases from V and 0 from J, leaving 12 bases between them. This CDR3 is built from 14 residues.

This clonotype was seen a few times. This chain joins TRBV7-8 and TRBJ2-3; 8 nucleotides line up with TRBD2. Per germline, CDR1 SGHVS and CDR2 FQNEAQ. The CDR3 is 17 amino acids. The V segment lost 0 bases and the J segment 5 bases; nucleotides outside the gene matches: 10. CDR3 sequence: CASSLAAGGAGEDTQYF. In DNA form, the CDR3 reads TGTGCCAGCAGCTTAGCTGCCGGGGGGGCTGGGGAAGATACGCAGTATTTT.

This clonotype was detected only a few times. V and J are TRBV12-3 or TRBV12-4 and TRBJ1-2; unclear D gene. V dropped 5 bases and J dropped 2 bases, with 18 bases sitting between them. This CDR3 spans 16 amino acids. The CDR3 sequence is CASSQHTVGGNYGYTF. The CDR3 nucleotides are TGTGCCAGCAGTCAACATACGGTCGGAGGCAACTATGGCTACACCTTC.

This clonotype was detected a few times. The gene calls are TRBV6-1 and TRBJ1-4; D gene uncertain. This CDR3 has 14 residues. Trimming removed 7 bases from V and 4 bases from J, with 13 bases in between. In germline, CDR1 is MNHNS, CDR2 SASEGT. The CDR3 nucleotides read TGTGCCAGCACGACGGTGGTGGGTAATGAAAAACTGTTTTTT. Protein sequence: CASTTVVGNEKLFF.

Only a few counts were recorded for this clonotype. This chain links TRBV18 with TRBJ1-6; D possibly corresponds to TRBD1 (5 bases). The germline V and J ends were trimmed by 5 bases and 9 bases, with 11 bases remaining between them. There are 13 residues in the CDR3. The V gene's germline CDR1 is KGHSH and CDR2 LQKENI. The CDR3 protein is CASSRDGPSPLHF. In nucleotides, the CDR3 is TGTGCCAGCTCAAGGGACGGACCTTCACCCCTCCACTTT.

This clonotype was seen a few times. The rearrangement links TRBV10-3 to TRBJ2-3; D remains ambiguous. Germline loops: CDR1 ENHRY, CDR2 SYGVKD. The V end lost 1 base, the J end lost 4 bases, and 15 bases lay between the germline ends. The CDR3 extends over 16 amino acids. CDR3 nucleotides: TGTGCCATCAGTGAGTTGACCCCCGGTCGGGCAGATACGCAGTATTTT. It specifies CAISELTPGRADTQYF.

Only a few counts were recorded for this clonotype. The rearrangement joins TRBV7-2 to TRBJ1-2, with D perhaps TRBD1 (6 bases). The CDR3 extends over 14 amino acids. Germline values: CDR1 SGHTA, CDR2 FQGNSA. V shed 5 bases and J shed 6 bases, with 16 bases lying between them. The CDR3 is CASSPPDSLDGYTF. The CDR3 DNA reads as TGTGCCAGCAGCCCTCCGGACAGCTTAGATGGCTACACCTTC.

In this sample, this clonotype turned up a few times. The chain joins TRBV9 to TRBJ2-2; TRBD2 aligns across 7 bases. CDR3 size: 15 residues. Trimming at V came to 7 bases and at J to 1 base, leaving 7 bases not matched to a gene. Germline CDR1 is SGDLS and CDR2 is YYNGEE. CDR3 sequence (DNA): TGTGCCAGCGGTCCAGGCGGGAGGAACACCGGGGAGCTGTTTTTT. Translated: CASGPGGRNTGELFF.

V gene TRBV14 combines with J gene TRBJ2-3; no clear D. CDR3 length equals 12 residues. The V and J ends lost 0 bases and 8 bases respectively, with 6 bases between them. Germline V CDR1 and CDR2: SGHDN, FVKESK. CDR3 protein: CASSQDQATQYF. As DNA, the CDR3 is TGTGCCAGCAGCCAAGACCAGGCTACGCAGTATTTT.